Described below is a single TCR beta chain sequence and its context. Its antigen is not known. This sample stems from a study of OX40 agonist ivuxolimab in advanced cancers. On the study more broadly: Partial responses were achieved by three patients, of whom one had hepatocellular carcinoma and two had cutaneous melanoma. Study results and limitations: Clonal expansion from baseline to week 6 occurred in both CD4+ and CD8+ T cells.

The protocol was immunoSEQ multiplex PCR, while the TCRdb copy is restricted to in-frame clones and leaves out a portion. The table includes around 44,000 clones, roughly 86% detected once. Sample: CD4+ or CD8+ T cells sorted from blood, taken in a trial of the OX40 agonist ivuxolimab. The TCR sequence derives from an adult with an advanced solid tumor such as melanoma, head and neck, liver or kidney cancer.

The CDR3 DNA reads as TGTGCTAGTGGTCCACCCGGGACAGGCAACTATGGCTACACCTTC. It codes for CASGPPGTGNYGYTF. The chain combines TRBV12-5 with TRBJ1-2; 8 bases align to TRBD1. V shed 5 bases, J shed 2 bases, and the junction held 7 bases outside the gene matches. This CDR3 contains 15 residues. The germline gives CDR1 LGHNT, CDR2 FRNRAP. Complete variable domain (other parts from reference TRBV12-5 and TRBJ1-2): DARVTQTPRHKVTEMGQEVTMRCQPILGHNTVFWYRQTMMQGLELLAYFRNRAPLDDSGMPKDRFSAEMPDATLATLKIQPSEPRDSAVYFCASGPPGTGNYGYTFGSGTRLTVV.